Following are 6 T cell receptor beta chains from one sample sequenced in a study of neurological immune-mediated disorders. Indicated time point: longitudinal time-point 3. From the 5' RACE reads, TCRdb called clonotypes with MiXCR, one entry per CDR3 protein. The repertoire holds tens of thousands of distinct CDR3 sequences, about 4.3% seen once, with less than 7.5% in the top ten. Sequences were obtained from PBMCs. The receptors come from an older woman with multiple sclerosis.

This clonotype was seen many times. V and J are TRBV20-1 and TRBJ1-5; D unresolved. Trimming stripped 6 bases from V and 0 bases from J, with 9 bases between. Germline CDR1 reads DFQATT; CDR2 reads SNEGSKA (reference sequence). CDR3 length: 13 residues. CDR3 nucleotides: TGCAGTGCCTACGACCTTAGCAATCAGCCCCAGCATTTT. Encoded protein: CSAYDLSNQPQHF.

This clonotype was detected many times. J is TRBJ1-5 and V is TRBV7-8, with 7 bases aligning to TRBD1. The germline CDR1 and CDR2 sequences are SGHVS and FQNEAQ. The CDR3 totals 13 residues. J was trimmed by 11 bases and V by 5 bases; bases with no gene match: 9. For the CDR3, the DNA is TGTGCCAGCAGCCAACAGGGGACGAAGGCCCAGCATTTT. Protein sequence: CASSQQGTKAQHF.

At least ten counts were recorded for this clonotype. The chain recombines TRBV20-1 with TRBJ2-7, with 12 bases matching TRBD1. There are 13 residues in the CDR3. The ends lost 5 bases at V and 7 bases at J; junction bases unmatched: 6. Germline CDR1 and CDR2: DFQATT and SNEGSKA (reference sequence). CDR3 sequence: CSAPWDRGREQYF. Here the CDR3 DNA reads TGCAGTGCTCCCTGGGACAGGGGGCGAGAGCAGTACTTC.

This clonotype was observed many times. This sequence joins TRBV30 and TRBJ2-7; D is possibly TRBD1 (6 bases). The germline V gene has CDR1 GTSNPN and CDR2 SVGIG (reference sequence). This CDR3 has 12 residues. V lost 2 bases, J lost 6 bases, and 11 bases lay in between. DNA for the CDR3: TGTGCCTGGAGTTGGACAGACAGCGAGCAGTACTTC. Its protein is CAWSWTDSEQYF.

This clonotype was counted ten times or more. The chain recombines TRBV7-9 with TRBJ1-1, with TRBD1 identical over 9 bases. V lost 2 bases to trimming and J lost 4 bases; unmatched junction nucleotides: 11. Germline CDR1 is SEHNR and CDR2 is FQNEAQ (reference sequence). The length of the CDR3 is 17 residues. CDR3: CASSLFGDRASGTEAFF. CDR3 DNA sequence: TGTGCCAGCAGCTTATTCGGGGACAGGGCGTCCGGCACTGAAGCTTTCTTT. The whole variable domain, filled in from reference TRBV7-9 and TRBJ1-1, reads DTGVSQNPRHKITKRGQNVTFRCDPISEHNRLYWYRQTLGQGPEFLTYFQNEAQLEKSRLLSDRFSAERPKGSFSTLEIQRTEQGDSAMYLCASSLFGDRASGTEAFFGQGTRLTVV.

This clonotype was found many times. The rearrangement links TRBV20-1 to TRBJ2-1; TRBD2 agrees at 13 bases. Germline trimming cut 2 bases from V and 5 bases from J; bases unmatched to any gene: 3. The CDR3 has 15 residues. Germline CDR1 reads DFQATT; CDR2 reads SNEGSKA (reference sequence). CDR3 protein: CSARLGTSGDNEQFF. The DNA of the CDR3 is TGCAGTGCTAGACTCGGGACTAGCGGGGACAATGAGCAGTTCTTC.